These T cell receptor beta chains were read from a single sample in a study of blood T cell repertoires in COVID-19. The method was immunoSEQ multiplex PCR; TCRdb's version includes in-frame clones alone and lacks a portion of them. The sample has a few hundred thousand clones; around 90% are singletons. The sample consisted of peripheral blood. Receptors originate from a woman in her fifties or sixties with COVID-19, enrolled during active disease. CDR3s leave out the opening cysteine and the closing phenylalanine or tryptophan. Fields, in order: V gene, J gene, CDR3 protein.

V: TRBV2
J: TRBJ2-3
CDR3: ASSDRADTQY

V: TRBV9
J: TRBJ2-3
CDR3: ASSPGLALTDTQY

V: TRBV6-6
J: TRBJ2-7
CDR3: ASSLDKAYEQY

V: TRBV15
J: TRBJ1-2
CDR3: AISWGGYGYT

V: TRBV7-3
J: TRBJ2-5
CDR3: ASSRQGTQETQY

V: TRBV19
J: TRBJ2-5
CDR3: ASSYDRGRETQY

V: TRBV7-9
J: TRBJ1-1
CDR3: ASSLAGSTGEAF

V: TRBV30
J: TRBJ1-6
CDR3: AWSGGDNSPLH

V: TRBV5-6
J: TRBJ1-2
CDR3: ASSPETGGNYGYT

V: TRBV5-6
J: TRBJ2-5
CDR3: ASSPGTEETQY

V: TRBV12-3/TRBV12-4
J: TRBJ2-7
CDR3: ASSLVQGSEQY

V: TRBV27
J: TRBJ1-4
CDR3: ASSFRQGIGEKLF

V: TRBV4-1
J: TRBJ1-6
CDR3: ASSQPDRGGNSPLH

V: TRBV7-2
J: TRBJ1-5
CDR3: ASSLSPTGQGQPQH

V: TRBV5-4
J: TRBJ2-5
CDR3: ASSSSKRGAETQY

V: TRBV7-9
J: TRBJ1-1
CDR3: ASSARTGDTEAF

V: TRBV6-2/TRBV6-3
J: TRBJ1-1
CDR3: ASSPGGGHGTEAF

V: TRBV19
J: TRBJ1-1
CDR3: ASSIRGHVNTEAF

V: TRBV11-1
J: TRBJ2-7
CDR3: ASSSGQRVGEQY

V: TRBV25-1
J: TRBJ2-1
CDR3: ASSVRDTRGEQF

V: TRBV10-3
J: TRBJ1-5
CDR3: AISGQDSQPQH

V: TRBV5-1
J: TRBJ1-2
CDR3: ASRGQGAVGYT

V: TRBV6-2/TRBV6-3
J: TRBJ2-3
CDR3: ASSYIPGYNPTDTQY

V: TRBV7-6
J: TRBJ2-3
CDR3: ASSFLSPDEAGGRTDTQY